A selection of T cell receptor beta chains follows, all from one sample in a study of cytomegalovirus exposure and HLA in healthy donors. Profiled with immunoSEQ multiplex PCR; TCRdb holds only in-frame clones, not every one. The repertoire holds 130,000 or so clones, with around 77% as singletons. Sequencing was performed on PBMCs. Every receptor here comes from a male donor in good health and CMV-seropositive. Each CDR3 is given with its conserved first and last residue. Each record gives: D gene, J gene, V gene, clone size, CDR3 protein, CDR3 DNA. The D gene is left open where the match is weak. Size is stated for part of the rows, as once, few or many counts, or as a class when the clone is expanded.

D gene: .; J gene: TRBJ1-2; V gene: TRBV27; clone size: .; CDR3 protein: CASRPDSDYGYTF; CDR3 DNA: TGTGCCAGCAGACCAGACAGCGACTATGGCTACACCTTC
D gene: TRBD2; J gene: TRBJ2-1; V gene: TRBV28; clone size: .; CDR3 protein: CASRVAGGNEQFF; CDR3 DNA: TGTGCCAGCAGGGTAGCGGGAGGGAATGAGCAGTTCTTC
D gene: .; J gene: TRBJ1-5; V gene: TRBV7-9; clone size: .; CDR3 protein: CASSYSLEQPQHF; CDR3 DNA: TGTGCCAGCAGCTACTCCCTGGAGCAGCCCCAGCATTTT
D gene: .; J gene: TRBJ1-1; V gene: TRBV6-1; clone size: .; CDR3 protein: CASSRSVSNTEAFF; CDR3 DNA: TGTGCCAGCAGCCGGTCGGTTTCGAACACTGAAGCTTTCTTT
D gene: TRBD1; J gene: TRBJ1-2; V gene: TRBV28; clone size: .; CDR3 protein: CASSLLEGAGGYTF; CDR3 DNA: TGTGCCAGCAGTTTATTGGAGGGGGCGGGCGGCTACACCTTC
D gene: TRBD1; J gene: TRBJ1-1; V gene: TRBV28; clone size: .; CDR3 protein: CASRLPGQGGTEAFF; CDR3 DNA: TGTGCCAGCAGGCTGCCGGGACAGGGAGGCACTGAAGCTTTCTTT
D gene: TRBD2; J gene: TRBJ2-7; V gene: TRBV10-2; clone size: .; CDR3 protein: CASSEGTKYEQYF; CDR3 DNA: TGCGCCAGCAGTGAGGGGACTAAATACGAGCAGTACTTC
D gene: .; J gene: TRBJ2-4; V gene: TRBV2; clone size: .; CDR3 protein: CASSVWGLKNSQYF; CDR3 DNA: TGTGCCAGCAGTGTTTGGGGGCTGAAAAACAGTCAGTACTTC
D gene: TRBD2; J gene: TRBJ2-5; V gene: TRBV5-1; clone size: .; CDR3 protein: CASTPGLAGQETQYF; CDR3 DNA: TGCGCCAGCACCCCAGGACTAGCGGGACAAGAGACCCAGTACTTC
D gene: TRBD2; J gene: TRBJ2-2; V gene: TRBV30; clone size: .; CDR3 protein: CAWSGRGGRTGELFF; CDR3 DNA: TGTGCCTGGAGTGGCCGCGGGGGGCGAACCGGGGAGCTGTTTTTT
D gene: .; J gene: TRBJ1-1; V gene: TRBV5-1; clone size: .; CDR3 protein: CASSPGRAWGNTEAFF; CDR3 DNA: TGCGCCAGCAGCCCCGGGAGGGCGTGGGGGAACACTGAAGCTTTCTTT
D gene: TRBD2; J gene: TRBJ2-7; V gene: TRBV7-9; clone size: .; CDR3 protein: CASSRLAGGPTYEQYF; CDR3 DNA: TGTGCCAGCAGCCGATTAGCGGGAGGGCCTACCTACGAGCAGTACTTC
D gene: TRBD1; J gene: TRBJ2-2; V gene: TRBV6-6; clone size: .; CDR3 protein: CASGQGYAGELFF; CDR3 DNA: TGTGCCAGCGGACAGGGGTACGCCGGGGAGCTGTTTTTT
D gene: TRBD1; J gene: TRBJ2-1; V gene: TRBV11-2; clone size: few; CDR3 protein: CASSPGTASRNEQFF; CDR3 DNA: TGTGCCAGCAGCCCAGGGACAGCCTCTAGGAATGAGCAGTTCTTC
D gene: .; J gene: TRBJ1-5; V gene: TRBV19; clone size: .; CDR3 protein: CASSFGSNQPQHF; CDR3 DNA: TGTGCCAGTAGTTTTGGCAGTAATCAGCCCCAGCATTTT
D gene: .; J gene: TRBJ1-6; V gene: TRBV7-6; clone size: .; CDR3 protein: CASSLGQGGSYNSPLHF; CDR3 DNA: TGTGCCAGCAGCTTAGGGCAGGGTGGTTCCTATAATTCACCCCTCCACTTT
D gene: .; J gene: TRBJ2-2; V gene: TRBV6-5; clone size: .; CDR3 protein: CASSYSSPSGPGELFF; CDR3 DNA: TGTGCCAGCAGTTACTCGTCCCCCTCTGGGCCCGGGGAGCTGTTTTTT
D gene: .; J gene: TRBJ2-2; V gene: TRBV5-1; clone size: .; CDR3 protein: CASSLADVEGTGELFF; CDR3 DNA: TGCGCCAGCAGCTTGGCCGACGTCGAGGGCACCGGGGAGCTGTTTTTT
D gene: TRBD2; J gene: TRBJ2-1; V gene: TRBV4-1; clone size: .; CDR3 protein: CASSHVLAELYNEQFF; CDR3 DNA: TGCGCCAGCAGCCATGTTCTAGCGGAGCTCTACAATGAGCAGTTCTTC
D gene: TRBD2; J gene: TRBJ2-5; V gene: TRBV7-9; clone size: .; CDR3 protein: CSSSFSGGAGETQYF; CDR3 DNA: TGTTCCAGCAGCTTTAGCGGGGGGGCAGGAGAGACCCAGTACTTC
D gene: .; J gene: TRBJ2-7; V gene: TRBV5-1; clone size: .; CDR3 protein: CASSLDPRQGGTYEQYF; CDR3 DNA: TGCGCCAGCAGCTTGGACCCCAGACAGGGAGGCACCTACGAGCAGTACTTC
D gene: TRBD1; J gene: TRBJ1-1; V gene: TRBV6-1; clone size: .; CDR3 protein: CASSGAGTGGVSTEAFF; CDR3 DNA: TGTGCCAGCAGTGGAGCCGGGACAGGGGGTGTGAGCACTGAAGCTTTCTTT
D gene: TRBD1; J gene: TRBJ2-5; V gene: TRBV27; clone size: once; CDR3 protein: CASSSLRDRGDETQYF; CDR3 DNA: TGTGCCAGCAGTTCCCTCCGGGACAGGGGGGACGAGACCCAGTACTTC
D gene: TRBD1; J gene: TRBJ1-1; V gene: TRBV15; clone size: .; CDR3 protein: CATSSDRAGTEAFF; CDR3 DNA: TGTGCCACCAGCAGTGACAGGGCGGGCACTGAAGCTTTCTTT
D gene: TRBD2; J gene: TRBJ2-3; V gene: TRBV15; clone size: .; CDR3 protein: CATSRGTSGGTDTQYF; CDR3 DNA: TGTGCCACCAGCAGAGGGACTAGCGGGGGCACAGATACGCAGTATTTT
D gene: .; J gene: TRBJ2-7; V gene: TRBV11-2; clone size: .; CDR3 protein: CASSLEVGSYEQYF; CDR3 DNA: TGTGCCAGCAGCTTAGAAGTCGGCTCCTACGAGCAGTACTTC
D gene: .; J gene: TRBJ1-6; V gene: TRBV28; clone size: few; CDR3 protein: CASSLRGNSPLHF; CDR3 DNA: TGTGCCAGCAGTCTCCGGGGGAATTCACCCCTCCACTTT
D gene: TRBD1; J gene: TRBJ2-7; V gene: TRBV11-3; clone size: .; CDR3 protein: CASSDRGSSYEQYF; CDR3 DNA: TGTGCCAGCAGCGACAGGGGTAGCTCCTACGAGCAGTACTTC
D gene: .; J gene: TRBJ1-4; V gene: TRBV7-6; clone size: few; CDR3 protein: CASSLTHSGATNEKLFF; CDR3 DNA: TGTGCCAGCAGCTTAACACACAGCGGTGCAACTAATGAAAAACTGTTTTTT
D gene: .; J gene: TRBJ2-5; V gene: TRBV5-5; clone size: .; CDR3 protein: CASSFRGLVQETQYF; CDR3 DNA: TGTGCCAGCAGCTTTCGGGGTCTAGTTCAAGAGACCCAGTACTTC
D gene: TRBD1; J gene: TRBJ2-1; V gene: TRBV7-9; clone size: few; CDR3 protein: CASGQGVSYEQFF; CDR3 DNA: TGTGCCAGCGGACAGGGGGTATCATATGAGCAGTTCTTC
D gene: .; J gene: TRBJ1-2; V gene: TRBV18; clone size: .; CDR3 protein: CASSPSPGATYGYTF; CDR3 DNA: TGTGCCAGCTCACCATCCCCAGGGGCAACCTATGGCTACACCTTC
D gene: .; J gene: TRBJ2-1; V gene: TRBV11-2; clone size: once; CDR3 protein: CASSLDPKSYNEQFF; CDR3 DNA: TGTGCCAGCAGCTTAGATCCTAAATCCTACAATGAGCAGTTCTTC
D gene: .; J gene: TRBJ1-1; V gene: TRBV11-2; clone size: .; CDR3 protein: CASRHLRGGRNTEAFF; CDR3 DNA: TGTGCCAGCAGGCATCTTAGGGGGGGTCGGAACACTGAAGCTTTCTTT
D gene: TRBD1; J gene: TRBJ2-3; V gene: TRBV6-5; clone size: few; CDR3 protein: CASSEGAQDTQYF; CDR3 DNA: TGTGCCAGCAGTGAGGGGGCCCAAGATACGCAGTATTTT
D gene: TRBD1; J gene: TRBJ2-1; V gene: TRBV6-1; clone size: .; CDR3 protein: CASRAGQGFNEQFF; CDR3 DNA: TGTGCCAGCAGGGCGGGACAGGGTTTCAATGAGCAGTTCTTC
D gene: .; J gene: TRBJ1-4; V gene: TRBV9; clone size: .; CDR3 protein: CASSVGYAGDEKLFF; CDR3 DNA: TGTGCCAGCAGCGTAGGGTATGCGGGGGATGAAAAACTGTTTTTT
D gene: TRBD1; J gene: TRBJ1-3; V gene: TRBV10-3; clone size: .; CDR3 protein: CAISAGQDSGNTIYF; CDR3 DNA: TGTGCCATCAGTGCGGGACAGGACTCTGGAAACACCATATATTTT
D gene: TRBD2; J gene: TRBJ2-7; V gene: TRBV28; clone size: .; CDR3 protein: CASSLYLAGFYEQYF; CDR3 DNA: TGTGCCAGCAGTTTGTACCTAGCGGGGTTCTACGAGCAGTACTTC
D gene: .; J gene: TRBJ2-7; V gene: TRBV29-1; clone size: .; CDR3 protein: CSVADGREGNEQYF; CDR3 DNA: TGCAGCGTTGCCGATGGGCGGGAAGGCAACGAGCAGTACTTC
D gene: TRBD1; J gene: TRBJ1-6; V gene: TRBV6-1; clone size: .; CDR3 protein: CASDRANSPLHF; CDR3 DNA: TGTGCCAGCGACAGGGCAAATTCACCCCTCCACTTT
D gene: TRBD1; J gene: TRBJ1-5; V gene: TRBV2; clone size: few; CDR3 protein: CASTLTGGDNQPQHF; CDR3 DNA: TGTGCCAGCACCTTGACAGGGGGGGACAATCAGCCCCAGCATTTT
D gene: .; J gene: TRBJ1-2; V gene: TRBV27; clone size: .; CDR3 protein: CASSLTPNYGYTF; CDR3 DNA: TGTGCCAGCAGCTTGACACCTAACTATGGCTACACCTTC
D gene: TRBD2; J gene: TRBJ2-7; V gene: TRBV28; clone size: .; CDR3 protein: CASRVAGRSYEQYF; CDR3 DNA: TGTGCCAGCAGGGTAGCGGGGCGTTCCTACGAGCAGTACTTC
D gene: TRBD2; J gene: TRBJ2-5; V gene: TRBV5-4; clone size: .; CDR3 protein: CASSSEPGLAQETQYF; CDR3 DNA: TGTGCCAGCAGCTCGGAACCGGGACTAGCACAAGAGACCCAGTACTTC
D gene: .; J gene: TRBJ2-3; V gene: TRBV5-4; clone size: .; CDR3 protein: CASSRRMVSTDTQYF; CDR3 DNA: TGTGCCAGCAGCCGGAGGATGGTGAGCACAGATACGCAGTATTTT
D gene: TRBD2; J gene: TRBJ2-7; V gene: TRBV14; clone size: .; CDR3 protein: CASSQGSTSGDYEQYF; CDR3 DNA: TGTGCCAGCAGCCAAGGATCGACTAGCGGGGACTACGAGCAGTACTTC